A single sample is the source of the 30 T cell receptor beta chains below, sequenced in a study of cytomegalovirus exposure and HLA in healthy donors. The PCR used 60 Vbeta and 13 Jbeta primers. The table came from immunoSEQ multiplex PCR; TCRdb's copy has only in-frame clones and leaves some out. The sample has around 85,000 clones, about 77% seen once. Sequenced material: PBMCs. All receptors derive from a man between 60 and 70 years old in good health and CMV-seronegative.

Only a few counts were recorded for this clone. J is TRBJ1-5 and V is TRBV6-6, with D tentatively TRBD1 (5 bases). This CDR3 contains 16 residues. Per the germline V gene, CDR1 is MNHNY and CDR2 is SVGAGI (reference sequence). V dropped 2 bases and J dropped 6 bases, with 17 bases sitting between them. The CDR3 here is CASSYPLQGSGQPQHF. Written as DNA, the CDR3 is TGTGCCAGCAGTTACCCCCTGCAGGGAAGTGGTCAGCCCCAGCATTTT.

This CDR3 reads CASSRRTSGGAERNEQFF. CDR3 nucleotides: TGCGCCAGCAGCCGACGGACTAGCGGGGGGGCGGAACGCAATGAGCAGTTCTTC. The chain is built from TRBV5-1 and TRBJ2-1, with 15 bases that match TRBD2. Germline-derived CDR1 and CDR2 are SGHRS and YFSETQ. The trim removed 4 bases at V and 6 bases at J, leaving 11 bases unmatched. The CDR3 totals 18 residues.

The gene calls are TRBV5-1 and TRBJ2-5; D not certain. The V gene's germline CDR1 is SGHRS and CDR2 YFSETQ. There are 14 residues in the CDR3. Trimming left V 3 bases short and J 11 bases short, with 20 bases between. CDR3 in amino acids: CASSSGFRIEEQYF. In nucleotides, the CDR3 is TGCGCCAGCAGCTCCGGGTTCCGTATCGAGGAGCAGTACTTC.

The chain is built from TRBV15 and TRBJ2-7; possibly TRBD1 for D (5 bases). From germline, CDR1 is LNHNV and CDR2 YYDKDF (reference sequence). The CDR3 spans 15 residues. The V end was cut by 1 base, the J end by 6 bases, with 16 bases between. CDR3 bases: TGTGCCACCAGCAGAGGTGGTACAGGAGTTAGCGAGCAGTACTTC. Protein product: CATSRGGTGVSEQYF.

This clone was detected a few times. V and J are TRBV10-1 and TRBJ1-1, with TRBD1 matching over 8 bases. V lost 6 bases and J lost 5; bases outside the gene matches: 5. The CDR3 contains 13 residues. Per the germline V gene, CDR1 is WNHNN and CDR2 is SYGVQD (reference sequence). The CDR3 nucleotides read TGCGCCAGCAGCCGGACAGGGAGGACTGAAGCTTTCTTT. Its protein is CASSRTGRTEAFF.

This sequence joins TRBV7-8 and TRBJ2-7; 11 nucleotides match TRBD1. The CDR3 length is 16 residues. Germline CDR1 SGHVS, CDR2 FQNEAQ. V lost 0 bases and J lost 3; bases outside the gene matches: 4. CDR3 amino acids: CASSLAGDRGGYEQYF. The CDR3 DNA follows: TGTGCCAGCAGCTTAGCGGGGGACAGGGGGGGCTACGAGCAGTACTTC.

This chain connects TRBV9 to TRBJ2-5; no clear D. Germline V gene lookup returns CDR1 SGDLS and CDR2 YYNGEE. V shed 4 bases and J shed 5 bases, with 12 bases lying between them. This CDR3 is 13 amino acids long. CDR3: CASSPRPVETQYF. CDR3 nucleotide sequence: TGTGCCAGCAGCCCGAGGCCTGTGGAGACCCAGTACTTC. The complete variable domain, with remaining parts taken from reference TRBV9 and TRBJ2-5, reads DSGVTQTPKHLITATGQRVTLRCSPRSGDLSVYWYQQSLDQGLQFLIQYYNGEERAKGNILERFSAQQFPDLHSELNLSSLELGDSALYFCASSPRPVETQYFGPGTRLLVL.

The chain has TRBV20-1 and TRBJ2-5; possible D gene TRBD1, 5 bases. V was cut by 0 bases and J by 9 bases, with 8 bases left in between. Germline CDR1 is DFQATT and CDR2 is SNEGSKA (reference sequence). CDR3 length equals 11 residues. The CDR3 region is CSAREATAQYF. For the CDR3, the DNA is TGCAGTGCTAGAGAAGCGACAGCCCAGTACTTC.

The chain couples TRBV19 to TRBJ1-2, with a tentative D call TRBD1 (5 bases). The CDR3 covers 14 residues. Trimming removed 9 bases from V and 3 bases from J, with 17 bases in between. Germline V gene lookup returns CDR1 LNHDA and CDR2 SQIVND (reference sequence). The CDR3 sequence: CASTKEGRDYGYTF. For the CDR3, the DNA is TGTGCCAGCACCAAGGAGGGGAGGGACTATGGCTACACCTTC.

The V gene is TRBV6-4, the J gene TRBJ2-3; perhaps TRBD2 as D (7 bases). In germline, CDR1 is MRHNA, CDR2 SNTAGT. With 6 bases removed from V and 5 bases from J, the gap between germline ends came to 18 bases. This CDR3 has 15 residues. CDR3 sequence (DNA): TGTGCCAGCAGACAAGAGGGGGGGCCCGGAGATACGCAGTATTTT. This gives the protein CASRQEGGPGDTQYF.

CDR3 residues: CASSLAGYYGYTF. For the CDR3, the DNA is TGTGCCAGCAGTCTGGCGGGGTACTATGGCTACACCTTC. The chain has TRBV27 and TRBJ1-2; no clear D. V lost 5 bases to trimming and J lost 3 bases, with 10 bases between them. Germline loops: CDR1 MNHEY, CDR2 SMNVEV (reference sequence). This CDR3 comprises 13 residues.

This chain links TRBV6-6 with TRBJ1-6; D not certain. Trimming stripped 0 bases from V and 9 bases from J, with 9 bases between. Per germline, CDR1 MNHNY and CDR2 SVGAGI (reference sequence). This CDR3 has 14 amino acids. As DNA, the CDR3 is TGTGCCAGCAGTTACTCTATTAGTAGTTCACCCCTCCACTTT. It encodes CASSYSISSSPLHF.

The rearrangement links TRBV6-1 to TRBJ1-2; 7 nucleotides line up with TRBD1. The CDR3 is 15 residues long. Trimming took 6 bases from V and 4 from J; bases not matched to a gene: 11. Germline assignment: CDR1 MNHNS and CDR2 SASEGT. CDR3 amino acids: CASRVDQGGRYGYTF. CDR3 nucleotides: TGTGCCAGCAGAGTTGATCAGGGGGGCCGCTATGGCTACACCTTC.

This chain joins TRBV5-5 and TRBJ1-1; perhaps TRBD1 as D (6 bases). V lost 0 bases to trimming and J lost 4 bases, with 13 bases between them. Germline values: CDR1 SGHKS, CDR2 YYEKEE (reference sequence). The CDR3 is made up of 15 amino acids. This chain's CDR3 is CASSLAQGSVTEAFF. The DNA for the CDR3 is TGTGCCAGCAGCTTGGCCCAGGGGTCGGTCACTGAAGCTTTCTTT.

The J gene is TRBJ1-4, the V gene TRBV10-1; D might be TRBD1 (5 bases). The CDR3 sequence is 14 residues long. Trimming shortened V by 2 bases and J by 5 bases, and 9 bases separated the two germline ends. CDR1 WNHNN and CDR2 SYGVQD come from the germline V gene (reference sequence). The CDR3 protein is CASSEGTPNEKLFF. Here the CDR3 DNA reads TGCGCCAGCAGTGAGGGGACTCCGAATGAAAAACTGTTTTTT.

The chain uses TRBV30 and TRBJ1-2; TRBD1 might be the D (5 bases). The ends were cut back, 5 bases at V and 4 bases at J, with 17 bases in the middle. CDR1 is GTSNPN and CDR2 is SVGIG in the germline V gene (reference sequence). CDR3 length: 14 residues. The CDR3 nucleotides read TGTGCCTGGCACGCGGGGTGGGGGATCTATGGCTACACCTTC. Protein: CAWHAGWGIYGYTF.

The rearrangement links TRBV19 to TRBJ1-2; D is unclear. V was clipped by 0 bases and J by 6 bases, with 8 bases between them. Looked up from germline, CDR1 is LNHDA and CDR2 is SQIVND (reference sequence). The CDR3 is 13 amino acids. The CDR3 DNA reads TGTGCCAGTAGTATAGACAAACTGAATGGCTACACCTTC. The encoded protein is CASSIDKLNGYTF.

The rearrangement links TRBV5-6 to TRBJ2-4; D not certain. The germline V and J ends were trimmed by 3 bases and 2 bases, with 9 bases remaining between them. Germline V gene data show CDR1 as SGHDT and CDR2 as YYEEEE. This CDR3 has 14 residues. The chain's CDR3 is CASSSQETKNIQYF. CDR3 bases: TGTGCCAGCAGCTCGCAAGAGACCAAAAACATTCAGTACTTC.

This rearrangement joins TRBV9 to TRBJ1-4; 9 bases map to TRBD1. Germline-derived CDR1 and CDR2 are SGDLS and YYNGEE. With V trimmed by 0 bases and J by 8 bases, 2 bases remained unmatched. This CDR3 has 14 residues. The CDR3 DNA sequence: TGTGCCAGCAGCGTAGGACAGGGGGGCGAAAAACTGTTTTTT. Its protein product is CASSVGQGGEKLFF.

CDR3 protein: CASSLEAGGGNTIYF. DNA for the CDR3: TGTGCCAGCAGCCTAGAAGCGGGAGGAGGAAACACCATATATTTT. The chain uses TRBV7-3 and TRBJ1-3; D gene ambiguous. Germline V gene sequence: CDR1 SGHTA, CDR2 FQGTGA. The CDR3 contains 15 residues. With 5 bases removed from V and 4 bases from J, the gap between germline ends came to 15 bases.

The CDR3 sequence is CASSTTGGKRAFF. Here the CDR3 DNA reads TGTGCCAGCAGCACCACTGGCGGGAAACGAGCTTTCTTT. The V call is TRBV7-3, the J call TRBJ1-1; D remains unclear. CDR3 size: 13 residues. Trimming removed 5 bases at V and 10 bases at J, with 17 bases between. The germline V gene encodes CDR1 SGHTA and CDR2 FQGTGA.

The chain links TRBV29-1 to TRBJ1-1, with D maybe TRBD1 (5 bases). The CDR3 length is 14 residues. Germline-derived CDR1 and CDR2 are SQVTM and ANQGSEA. Trimming took 3 bases from V and 8 from J, leaving 19 bases between them. The DNA for the CDR3 is TGCAGCGTTGACCCACAACTTCGACAGAAAGAAGCTTTCTTT. This codes for CSVDPQLRQKEAFF.

The V and J genes are TRBV2 and TRBJ2-5; tentative D call: TRBD1 (6 bases). Germline V CDR1 and CDR2: SNHLY, FYNNEI. Trimming took off 7 bases at V and 2 bases at J, with 11 bases between the two ends. The CDR3 consists of 13 residues. The CDR3 DNA reads as TGTGCCAGCAACGGACAGTTGCAAGAGACCCAGTACTTC. This encodes CASNGQLQETQYF.

The V and J genes are TRBV18 and TRBJ2-7; 9 positions match TRBD2. The CDR3 is 15 amino acids. Germline CDR1 is KGHSH and CDR2 is LQKENI. V trimming: 3 bases; J trimming: 3 bases; junction bases outside the gene matches: 6. CDR3 DNA sequence: TGTGCCAGCTCACCCACTAGCGGGTCAAACTACGAGCAGTACTTC. Translating it yields CASSPTSGSNYEQYF.

The rearrangement links TRBV19 to TRBJ1-5; a possible D gene is TRBD1 (5 bases). Trimming removed 4 bases at V and 1 base at J, with 5 bases between. The CDR3 has 13 residues. Germline V gene sequence: CDR1 LNHDA, CDR2 SQIVND (reference sequence). The CDR3 sequence: CASSTGSNQPQHF. CDR3 sequence (DNA): TGTGCCAGTAGTACAGGGAGCAATCAGCCCCAGCATTTT.

This chain links TRBV2 with TRBJ2-7; D might be TRBD2 (5 bases). Trimming pared 6 bases from V and 2 bases from J, leaving 14 bases between. Germline V gives CDR1 SNHLY, CDR2 FYNNEI. The CDR3 is made up of 14 amino acids. The CDR3 nucleotides read TGTGCCAGCAGCGCAGGACTCACCCCCTACGAGCAGTACTTC. Encoded protein: CASSAGLTPYEQYF.

The chain is built from TRBV4-2 and TRBJ2-1; TRBD1 matches 9 bases. This CDR3 spans 15 amino acids. V was pared by 3 bases and J by 4 bases, with 4 bases of the junction left unmatched. Germline values: CDR1 LGHNA, CDR2 YNFKEQ. The CDR3 sequence: CASSQGTGPYNEQFF. CDR3 nucleotides: TGTGCCAGCAGCCAGGGGACAGGGCCGTACAATGAGCAGTTCTTC.

This clone was seen more than once but under ten times. The chain combines TRBV9 with TRBJ2-7; D not resolved. The CDR3 covers 15 residues. Trimming shortened V by 0 bases and J by 2 bases, and 12 bases separated the two germline ends. Looked up from germline, CDR1 is SGDLS and CDR2 is YYNGEE. The CDR3 spells CASSVETTPAYEQYF. CDR3 nucleotides: TGTGCCAGCAGCGTAGAGACAACACCTGCCTACGAGCAGTACTTC.

This chain uses TRBV9 with TRBJ1-3, with unresolved D. Trimming left V 4 bases short and J 0 bases short, with 5 bases between. Germline V gives CDR1 SGDLS, CDR2 YYNGEE. CDR3 length equals 13 residues. The CDR3 DNA is TGTGCCAGCAGCTATAACTCTGGAAACACCATATATTTT. It is translated as CASSYNSGNTIYF.

This chain links TRBV2 with TRBJ2-2; D is unresolved. The V end lost 5 bases, the J end lost 6 bases, and 7 bases lay between the germline ends. This CDR3 has 12 residues. CDR1 is SNHLY, CDR2 FYNNEI, per germline. DNA for the CDR3: TGTGCCAGCAGTCGACGGGCCGGGGAGCTGTTTTTT. Translation gives CASSRRAGELFF.